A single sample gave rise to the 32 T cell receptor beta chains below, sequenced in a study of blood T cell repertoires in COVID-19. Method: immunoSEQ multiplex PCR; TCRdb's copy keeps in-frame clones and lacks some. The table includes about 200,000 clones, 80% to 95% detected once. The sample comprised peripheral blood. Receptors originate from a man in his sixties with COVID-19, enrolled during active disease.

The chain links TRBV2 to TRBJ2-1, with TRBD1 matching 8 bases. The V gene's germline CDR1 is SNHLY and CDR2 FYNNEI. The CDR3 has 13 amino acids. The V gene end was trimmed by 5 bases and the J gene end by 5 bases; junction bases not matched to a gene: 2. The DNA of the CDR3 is TGTGCCAGCAGTCTGGACAGGGACAATGAGCAGTTCTTC. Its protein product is CASSLDRDNEQFF.

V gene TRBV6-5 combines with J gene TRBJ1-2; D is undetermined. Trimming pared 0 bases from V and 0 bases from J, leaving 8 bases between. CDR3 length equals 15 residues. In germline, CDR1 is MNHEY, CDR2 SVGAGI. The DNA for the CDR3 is TGTGCCAGCAGTTACTCCAGTTCTCCTAACTATGGCTACACCTTC. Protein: CASSYSSSPNYGYTF.

The DNA of the CDR3 is TGTGCCAGCAGCTGGGACAGAAATTACAACACAGATACGCAGTATTTT. This gives the protein CASSWDRNYNTDTQYF. V gene TRBV9 combines with J gene TRBJ2-3; TRBD1 agrees at 7 bases. The junction had 10 bases not matched to a gene; V was cut back by 4 bases and J by 2 bases. Looked up from germline, CDR1 is SGDLS and CDR2 is YYNGEE. The CDR3 extends over 16 amino acids.

The CDR3 loop reads CASSSHAVDEQYF. The CDR3 region has the DNA TGTGCCAGCAGTTCTCACGCGGTCGACGAGCAGTACTTC. This sequence joins TRBV27 and TRBJ2-7; D not certain. The CDR3 sequence is 13 residues long. Looked up from germline, CDR1 is MNHEY and CDR2 is SMNVEV (reference sequence). Trimming took 4 bases from V and 5 from J, leaving 12 bases between them.

The CDR3 nucleotides read TGTGCCAGCAGTTCGCGGACCGGGGAGCTGTTTTTT. This encodes CASSSRTGELFF. The genes are TRBV5-4 and TRBJ2-2; D remains unclear. There are 12 residues in the CDR3. Trimming took off 5 bases at V and 5 bases at J, with 7 bases between the two ends. Germline V CDR1 and CDR2: SGHNT, YYREEE (reference sequence).

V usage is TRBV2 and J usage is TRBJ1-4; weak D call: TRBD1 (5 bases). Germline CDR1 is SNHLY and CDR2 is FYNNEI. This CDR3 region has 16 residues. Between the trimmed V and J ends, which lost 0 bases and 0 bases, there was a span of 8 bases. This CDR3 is CASSEAQTATNEKLFF. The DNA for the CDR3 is TGTGCCAGCAGTGAAGCTCAGACAGCAACTAATGAAAAACTGTTTTTT.

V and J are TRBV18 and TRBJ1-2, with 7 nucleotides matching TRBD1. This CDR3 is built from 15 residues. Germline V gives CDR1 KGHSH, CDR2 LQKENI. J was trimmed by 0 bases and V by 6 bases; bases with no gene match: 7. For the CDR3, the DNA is TGTGCCAGCTCGTTTGGACAGGCAACTAACTATGGCTACACCTTC. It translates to CASSFGQATNYGYTF.

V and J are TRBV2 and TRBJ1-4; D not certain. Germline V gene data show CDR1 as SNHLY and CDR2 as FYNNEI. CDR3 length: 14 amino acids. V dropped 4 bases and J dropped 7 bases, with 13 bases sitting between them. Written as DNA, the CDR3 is TGTGCCAGCAGTGTTACAGTGGCTTTTGAAAAACTGTTTTTT. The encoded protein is CASSVTVAFEKLFF.

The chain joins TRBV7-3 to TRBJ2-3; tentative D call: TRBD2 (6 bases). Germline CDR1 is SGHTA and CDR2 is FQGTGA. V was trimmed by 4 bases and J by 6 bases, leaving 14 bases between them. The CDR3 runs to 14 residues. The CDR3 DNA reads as TGTGCCAGCAGCTCGGGTCGCGGGGAGGATACGCAGTATTTT. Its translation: CASSSGRGEDTQYF.

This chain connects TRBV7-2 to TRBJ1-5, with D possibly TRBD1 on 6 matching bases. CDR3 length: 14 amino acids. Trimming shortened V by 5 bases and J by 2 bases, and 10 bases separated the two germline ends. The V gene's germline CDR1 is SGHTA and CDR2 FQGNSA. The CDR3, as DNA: TGTGCCAGCAGCGCCACAGGGCGCAATCAGCCCCAGCATTTT. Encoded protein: CASSATGRNQPQHF.

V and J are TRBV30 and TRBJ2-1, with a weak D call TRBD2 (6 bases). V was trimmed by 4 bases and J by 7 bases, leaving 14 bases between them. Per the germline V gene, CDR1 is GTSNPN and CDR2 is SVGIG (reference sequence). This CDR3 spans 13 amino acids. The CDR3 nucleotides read TGTGCCTGGATAAACCCAGGAGGGAATGAGCAGTTCTTC. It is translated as CAWINPGGNEQFF.

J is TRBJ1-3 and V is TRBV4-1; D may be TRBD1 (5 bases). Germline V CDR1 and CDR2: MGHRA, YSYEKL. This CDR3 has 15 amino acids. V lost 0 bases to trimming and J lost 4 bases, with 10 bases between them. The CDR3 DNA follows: TGCGCCAGCAGCCAAGAAAGAACAGGCGGAAACACCATATATTTT. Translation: CASSQERTGGNTIYF.

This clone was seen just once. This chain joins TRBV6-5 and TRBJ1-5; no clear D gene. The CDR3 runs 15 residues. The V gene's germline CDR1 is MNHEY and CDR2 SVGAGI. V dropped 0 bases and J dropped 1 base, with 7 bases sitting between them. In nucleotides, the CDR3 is TGTGCCAGCAGTTACTCGGAACAGAGCAATCAGCCCCAGCATTTT. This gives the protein CASSYSEQSNQPQHF.

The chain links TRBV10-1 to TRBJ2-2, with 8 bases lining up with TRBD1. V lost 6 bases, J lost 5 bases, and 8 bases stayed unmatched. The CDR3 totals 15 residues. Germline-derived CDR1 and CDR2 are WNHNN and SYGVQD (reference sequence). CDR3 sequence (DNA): TGCGCCAGCAGCAGCCTGGACAGGGATACCGGGGAGCTGTTTTTT. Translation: CASSSLDRDTGELFF.

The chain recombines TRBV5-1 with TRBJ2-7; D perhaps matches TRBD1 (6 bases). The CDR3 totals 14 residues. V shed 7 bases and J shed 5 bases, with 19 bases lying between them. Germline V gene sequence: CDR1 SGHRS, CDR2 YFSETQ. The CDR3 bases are TGCGCCAGCGGATTAGTACCAGGGGTCCACGAGCAGTACTTC. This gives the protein CASGLVPGVHEQYF.

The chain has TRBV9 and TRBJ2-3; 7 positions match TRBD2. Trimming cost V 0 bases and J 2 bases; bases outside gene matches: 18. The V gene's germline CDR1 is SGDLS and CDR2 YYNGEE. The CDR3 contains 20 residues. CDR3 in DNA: TGTGCCAGCAGCGTAGAAATTGCGGTATGGTCTAGCGGTGCCACAGATACGCAGTATTTT. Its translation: CASSVEIAVWSSGATDTQYF.

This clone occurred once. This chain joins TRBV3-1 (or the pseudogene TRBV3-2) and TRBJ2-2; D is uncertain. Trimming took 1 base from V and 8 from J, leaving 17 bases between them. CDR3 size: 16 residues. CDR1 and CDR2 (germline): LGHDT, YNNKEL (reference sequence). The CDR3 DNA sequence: TGTGCCAGCAGCCAAGTCGGGTACCCAATAAGGGGGGAGCTGTTTTTT. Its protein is CASSQVGYPIRGELFF.

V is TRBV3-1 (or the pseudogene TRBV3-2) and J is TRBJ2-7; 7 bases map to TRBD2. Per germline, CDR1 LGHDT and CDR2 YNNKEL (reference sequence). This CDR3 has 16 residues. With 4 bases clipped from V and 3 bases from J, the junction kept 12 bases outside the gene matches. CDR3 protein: CASSPRGAGPNYEQYF. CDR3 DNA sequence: TGTGCCAGCAGCCCGCGGGGAGCGGGGCCTAACTACGAGCAGTACTTC.

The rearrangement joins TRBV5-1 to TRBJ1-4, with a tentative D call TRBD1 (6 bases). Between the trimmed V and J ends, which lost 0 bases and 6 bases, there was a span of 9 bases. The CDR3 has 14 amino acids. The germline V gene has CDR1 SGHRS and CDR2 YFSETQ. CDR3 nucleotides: TGCGCCAGCAGCTTGGGGGCAGGGGATGAAAAACTGTTTTTT. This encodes CASSLGAGDEKLFF.

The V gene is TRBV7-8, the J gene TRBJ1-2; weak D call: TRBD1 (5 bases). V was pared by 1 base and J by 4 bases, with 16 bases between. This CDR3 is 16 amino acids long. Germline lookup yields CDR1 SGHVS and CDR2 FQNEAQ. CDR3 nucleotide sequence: TGTGCCAGCAGCTTAGTTGGGGCCCTAATTGCCTATGGCTACACCTTC. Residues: CASSLVGALIAYGYTF.

The chain's CDR3 is CASSQDRGQGGSSYEQYF. The CDR3 DNA follows: TGTGCCAGCAGCCAAGATAGGGGACAGGGGGGGAGCTCCTACGAGCAGTACTTC. This rearrangement joins TRBV4-2 to TRBJ2-7; 11 bases are shared with TRBD1. V lost 0 bases, J lost 0 bases, and 7 bases stayed unmatched. CDR1 LGHNA and CDR2 YNFKEQ come from the germline V gene. CDR3 length: 18 residues.

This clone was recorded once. Here the CDR3 DNA reads TGTGCCAGTTTACTAGCGGGAGGGCGGAATGAGCAGTTCTTC. Protein sequence: CASLLAGGRNEQFF. V and J are TRBV28 and TRBJ2-1; the match to TRBD2 covers 13 bases. V lost 9 bases to trimming and J lost 7 bases; unmatched junction nucleotides: 6. The CDR3 contains 14 residues. Germline V CDR1 and CDR2: MDHEN, SYDVKM. The entire variable domain, with the rest obtained from reference TRBV28 and TRBJ2-1, is as follows: DVKVTQSSRYLVKRTGEKVFLECVQDMDHENMFWYRQDPGLGLRLIYFSYDVKMKEKGDIPEGYSVSREKKERFSLILESASTNQTSMYLCASLLAGGRNEQFFGPGTRLTVL.

The CDR3 loop is CASSLRSGASTDTQYF. The CDR3 DNA reads TGTGCCAGCAGCTTAAGAAGCGGGGCTAGCACAGATACGCAGTATTTT. The V and J genes are TRBV7-2 and TRBJ2-3; TRBD2 aligns across 7 bases. This CDR3 region has 16 residues. The ends lost 2 bases at V and 0 bases at J; junction bases unmatched: 5. Germline assignment: CDR1 SGHTA and CDR2 FQGNSA. Full variable domain (remainder filled in from reference TRBV7-2 and TRBJ2-3): GAGVSQSPSNKVTEKGKDVELRCDPISGHTALYWYRQSLGQGLEFLIYFQGNSAPDKSGLPSDRFSAERTGGSVSTLTIQRTQQEDSAVYLCASSLRSGASTDTQYFGPGTRLTVL.

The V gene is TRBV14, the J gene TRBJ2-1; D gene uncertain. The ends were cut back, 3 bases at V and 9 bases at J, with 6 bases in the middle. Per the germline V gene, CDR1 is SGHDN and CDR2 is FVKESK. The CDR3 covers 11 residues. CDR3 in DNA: TGTGCCAGCAGCCACGTCGTTGAGCAGTTCTTC. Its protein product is CASSHVVEQFF.

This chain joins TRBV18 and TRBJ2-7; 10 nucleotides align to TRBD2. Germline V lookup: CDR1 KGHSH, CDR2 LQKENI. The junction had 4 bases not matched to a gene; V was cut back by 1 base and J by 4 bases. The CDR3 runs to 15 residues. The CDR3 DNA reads TGTGCCAGCTCACCACAGGGACTAGCGCTATACGAGCAGTACTTC. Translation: CASSPQGLALYEQYF.

CDR3: CASSEFYTGGETQYF. The CDR3, as DNA: TGTGCCAGCAGTGAATTTTATACAGGGGGTGAGACCCAGTACTTC. The chain employs TRBV25-1 and TRBJ2-5; 8 bases fit TRBD1. The J segment lost 5 bases and the V segment lost 1 base, leaving 6 bases of the junction unmatched. The CDR3 has 15 residues. Germline CDR1 MGHDK, CDR2 SYGVNS.

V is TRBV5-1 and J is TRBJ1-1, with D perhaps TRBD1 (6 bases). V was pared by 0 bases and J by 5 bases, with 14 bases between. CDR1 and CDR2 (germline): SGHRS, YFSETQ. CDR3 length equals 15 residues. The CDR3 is CASSLVGGLLTEAFF. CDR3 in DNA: TGCGCCAGCAGCTTGGTGGGGGGGCTTTTGACTGAAGCTTTCTTT.

The CDR3 loop is CSAFGWREKLFF. In DNA form, the CDR3 reads TGCAGCGCGTTCGGATGGAGGGAAAAACTGTTTTTT. The chain employs TRBV29-1 and TRBJ1-4; D is ambiguous. Trimming stripped 7 bases from V and 8 bases from J, with 14 bases between. The CDR3 is 12 amino acids. Germline lookup yields CDR1 SQVTM and CDR2 ANQGSEA.

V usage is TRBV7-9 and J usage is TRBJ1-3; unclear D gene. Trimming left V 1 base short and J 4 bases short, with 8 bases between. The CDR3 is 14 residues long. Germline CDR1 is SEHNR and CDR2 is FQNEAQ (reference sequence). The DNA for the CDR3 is TGTGCCAGCAGCTTAGTCTCGGGGGGAAACACCATATATTTT. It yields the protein CASSLVSGGNTIYF.

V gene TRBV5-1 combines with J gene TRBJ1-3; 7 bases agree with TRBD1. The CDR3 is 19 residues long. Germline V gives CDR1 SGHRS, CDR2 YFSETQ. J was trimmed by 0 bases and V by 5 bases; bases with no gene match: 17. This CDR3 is CASRRFTGADSSSGNTIYF. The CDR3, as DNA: TGCGCCAGCAGACGCTTCACAGGGGCAGACTCCAGCTCTGGAAACACCATATATTTT.

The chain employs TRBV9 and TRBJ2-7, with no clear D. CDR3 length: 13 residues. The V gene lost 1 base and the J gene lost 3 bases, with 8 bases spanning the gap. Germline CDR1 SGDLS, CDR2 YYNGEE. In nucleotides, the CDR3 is TGTGCCAGCAGCGTAAATCCCCACTACGAGCAGTACTTC. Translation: CASSVNPHYEQYF.

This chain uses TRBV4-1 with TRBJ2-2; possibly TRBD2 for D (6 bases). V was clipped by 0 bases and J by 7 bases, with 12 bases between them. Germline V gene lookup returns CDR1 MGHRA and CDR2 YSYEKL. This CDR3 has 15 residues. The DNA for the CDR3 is TGCGCCAGCAGCCAAGATCCGGGACTGATCGGGGAGCTGTTTTTT. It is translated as CASSQDPGLIGELFF.